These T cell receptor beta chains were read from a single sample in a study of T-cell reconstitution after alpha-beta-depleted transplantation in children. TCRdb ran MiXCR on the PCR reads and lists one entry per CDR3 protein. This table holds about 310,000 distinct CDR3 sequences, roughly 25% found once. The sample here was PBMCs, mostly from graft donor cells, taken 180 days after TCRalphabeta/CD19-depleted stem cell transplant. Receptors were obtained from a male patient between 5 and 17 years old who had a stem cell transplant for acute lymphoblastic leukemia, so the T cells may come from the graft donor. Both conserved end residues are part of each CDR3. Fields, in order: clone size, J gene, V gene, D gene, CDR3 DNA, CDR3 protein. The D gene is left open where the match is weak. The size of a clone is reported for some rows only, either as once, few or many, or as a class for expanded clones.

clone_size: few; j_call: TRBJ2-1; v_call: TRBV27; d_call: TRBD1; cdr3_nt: TGTGCCAGCAGCCCAGACAGGGGGCAACTCGGATCTAGCCCCTACAATGAGCAGTTCTTC; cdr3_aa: CASSPDRGQLGSSPYNEQFF
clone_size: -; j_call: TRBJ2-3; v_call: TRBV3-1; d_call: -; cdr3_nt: TGTGCCAGCAGCCAATCCTCCACCCGCACAGATACGCAGTATTTT; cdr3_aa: CASSQSSTRTDTQYF
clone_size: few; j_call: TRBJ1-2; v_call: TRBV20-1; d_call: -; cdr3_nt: TGCAGTGCATCCTCCGGGTCTGACTATGGCTACACCTTC; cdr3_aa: CSASSGSDYGYTF
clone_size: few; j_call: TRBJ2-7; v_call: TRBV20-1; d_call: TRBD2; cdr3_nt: TGCAGTGCCGTGTCTCCACGGACTAGCGGGAGTTTATCTCGCTACGAGCAGTACTTC; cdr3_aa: CSAVSPRTSGSLSRYEQYF
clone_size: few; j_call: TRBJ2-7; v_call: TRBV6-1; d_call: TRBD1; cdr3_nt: TGTGCCAGCAGTATAGGGACAGCCGAACCCTACGAGCAGTACTTC; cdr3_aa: CASSIGTAEPYEQYF
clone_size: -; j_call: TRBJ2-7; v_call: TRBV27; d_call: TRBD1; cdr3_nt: TGTGCCATCAGTCTAGGACAGGCGGCTTCCTACGAGCAGTACTTC; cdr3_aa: CAISLGQAASYEQYF
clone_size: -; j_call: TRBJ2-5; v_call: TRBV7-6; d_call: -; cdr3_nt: TGTGCCAGCACCTTCATGGGTGCGCAAGAGACCCAGTACTTC; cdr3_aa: CASTFMGAQETQYF
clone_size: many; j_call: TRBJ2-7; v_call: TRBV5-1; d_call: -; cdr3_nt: TGCGCCAGCAGCACGGACGGACCCTACGAGCAGTACTTC; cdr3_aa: CASSTDGPYEQYF
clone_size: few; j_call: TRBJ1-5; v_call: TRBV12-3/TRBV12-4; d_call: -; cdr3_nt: TGTGCCAGCCTCTCGGCAGGAAAGGGCAATCAGCCCCAGCATTTT; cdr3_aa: CASLSAGKGNQPQHF
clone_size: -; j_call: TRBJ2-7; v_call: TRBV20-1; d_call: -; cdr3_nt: TGCAGTGCTAGATTCCGGGACTGGACCTTTTACGAGCAGTACTTC; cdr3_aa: CSARFRDWTFYEQYF
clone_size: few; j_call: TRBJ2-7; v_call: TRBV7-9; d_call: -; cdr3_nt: TGTGCCAGCAGCTTAGGCGTAGGAGTAGCCCCCTACGAGCAGTACTTC; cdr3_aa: CASSLGVGVAPYEQYF
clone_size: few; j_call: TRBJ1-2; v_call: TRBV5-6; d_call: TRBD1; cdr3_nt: TGTGCCAGCAGCCCCCCGACAGGGCGTCGCGGCTACACCTTC; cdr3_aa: CASSPPTGRRGYTF
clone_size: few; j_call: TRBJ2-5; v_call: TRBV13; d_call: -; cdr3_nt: TGTGCCAGCAGCTTAAGGGACTCGGAGACCCAGTACTTC; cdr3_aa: CASSLRDSETQYF
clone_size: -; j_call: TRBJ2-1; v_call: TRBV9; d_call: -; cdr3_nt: TGTGCCAGCAGCGTGCACCGGGAACTTGACAATGAGCAGTTCTTC; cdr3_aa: CASSVHRELDNEQFF
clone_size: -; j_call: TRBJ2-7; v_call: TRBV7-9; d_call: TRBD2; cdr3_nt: TGTGCCAGCAGCCAACTAGCGAGGGGCGAGCAGTACTTC; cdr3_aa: CASSQLARGEQYF
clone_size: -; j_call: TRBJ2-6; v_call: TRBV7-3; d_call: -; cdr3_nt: TGTGCCAGCAGCTTGGGATGGCCGTCTGGGGCCAACGTCCTGACTTTC; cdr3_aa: CASSLGWPSGANVLTF
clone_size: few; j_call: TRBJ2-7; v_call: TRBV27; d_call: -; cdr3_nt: TGTGCCAGCAGTTTATCGTCGGGGATCGAGCAGTACTTC; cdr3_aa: CASSLSSGIEQYF
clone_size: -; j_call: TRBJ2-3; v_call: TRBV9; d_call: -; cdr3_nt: TGTGCCAGCAGCGTAGACAGGGCGGGCACAGATACGCAGTATTTT; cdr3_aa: CASSVDRAGTDTQYF